Following are 21 T cell receptor beta chains from one sample sequenced in a study of cytomegalovirus exposure and HLA in healthy donors. Primers: 60 Vbeta forward and 13 Jbeta reverse. TCRdb's table, derived via immunoSEQ multiplex PCR, lists solely in-frame clones and lacks some. The sample has approximately 190,000 clones, approximately 84% seen once. Sequenced input: PBMCs. The receptor source for this set is a woman in her fifties or sixties in good health and CMV-seropositive.

The chain's CDR3 is CASSPTRLGRETQYF. The CDR3, as DNA: TGTGCCAGCAGCCCAACCCGCCTAGGGAGGGAGACCCAGTACTTC. The chain couples TRBV28 to TRBJ2-5; perhaps TRBD2 as D (6 bases). There are 15 residues in the CDR3. In germline, CDR1 is MDHEN, CDR2 SYDVKM. Trimming removed 6 bases at V and 5 bases at J, with 19 bases between.

A single count supports this clone. This chain joins TRBV28 and TRBJ2-7; 9 nucleotides agree with TRBD1. CDR3 length equals 15 residues. After removal of 3 bases from V and 4 bases from J, the junction contained 7 bases not matched to a gene. CDR1 and CDR2 (germline): MDHEN, SYDVKM. The CDR3 DNA sequence: TGTGCCAGCAGTTTCCGGGACAGGGTTTCGTACGAGCAGTACTTC. As protein: CASSFRDRVSYEQYF.

The rearrangement links TRBV2 to TRBJ2-1; TRBD2 aligns across 11 bases. The CDR3 totals 15 residues. The junction had 6 bases not matched to a gene; V was cut back by 3 bases and J by 8 bases. Germline CDR1 and CDR2: SNHLY and FYNNEI. The CDR3 region is CASSEIAGGPHEQFF. The CDR3 bases are TGTGCCAGCAGTGAGATAGCGGGGGGGCCTCATGAGCAGTTCTTC.

The V and J genes are TRBV6-1 and TRBJ2-1; D unresolved. Germline lookup yields CDR1 MNHNS and CDR2 SASEGT. V dropped 5 bases and J dropped 0 bases, with 11 bases sitting between them. The CDR3 loop spans 15 amino acids. CDR3 nucleotides: TGTGCCAGCAGTTTAGTACGTAGCTCCTACAATGAGCAGTTCTTC. As protein: CASSLVRSSYNEQFF.

The chain recombines TRBV5-1 with TRBJ2-7; possible D gene TRBD1, 6 bases. The V gene lost 4 bases and the J gene lost 3 bases, with 14 bases spanning the gap. The CDR3 sequence is 14 residues long. Germline assignment: CDR1 SGHRS and CDR2 YFSETQ. The CDR3 is CASSPGTLNYEQYF. The CDR3 DNA is TGCGCCAGCAGCCCCGGGACACTGAACTACGAGCAGTACTTC.

This clone has just one count. V gene TRBV6-1 combines with J gene TRBJ2-1; D might be TRBD2 (5 bases). This CDR3 is 14 amino acids long. Germline assignment: CDR1 MNHNS and CDR2 SASEGT. Trimming removed 8 bases at V and 5 bases at J, with 16 bases between. CDR3: CASLERTGNNEQFF. The CDR3 bases are TGTGCCAGCCTAGAACGGACTGGAAACAATGAGCAGTTCTTC.

The genes are TRBV19 and TRBJ2-2; the match to TRBD1 covers 7 bases. With 5 bases clipped from V and 7 bases from J, the junction kept 7 bases outside the gene matches. CDR1 is LNHDA and CDR2 is SQIVND in the germline V gene (reference sequence). The CDR3 sequence is 14 residues long. The CDR3: CASSPWTGDGELFF. CDR3 in DNA: TGTGCCAGTAGTCCCTGGACAGGTGACGGGGAGCTGTTTTTT.

The CDR3 reads CASMQGPLTSYGYTF. The CDR3 DNA reads TGTGCCAGCATGCAGGGGCCGCTTACCAGCTATGGCTACACCTTC. V gene TRBV2 combines with J gene TRBJ1-2, with D maybe TRBD1 (6 bases). Germline values: CDR1 SNHLY, CDR2 FYNNEI. The CDR3 runs 15 residues. Trimming removed 7 bases from V and 4 bases from J, with 19 bases in between.

This clone was detected a few times. The genes are TRBV5-1 and TRBJ2-6, with D possibly being TRBD1 (6 bases). CDR1 is SGHRS and CDR2 is YFSETQ in the germline V gene. Trimming removed 4 bases from V and 8 bases from J, with 19 bases in between. The CDR3 has 16 amino acids. The CDR3 here is CASSPGERGMPNVLTF. CDR3 nucleotide sequence: TGCGCCAGCAGCCCAGGGGAGAGGGGGATGCCCAACGTCCTGACTTTC. Supplemented by reference TRBV5-1 and TRBJ2-6, the full variable domain reads KAGVTQTPRYLIKTRGQQVTLSCSPISGHRSVSWYQQTPGQGLQFLFEYFSETQRNKGNFPGRFSGRQFSNSRSEMNVSTLELGDSALYLCASSPGERGMPNVLTFGAGSRLTVL.

The chain links TRBV18 to TRBJ1-3, with TRBD1 as a possible D gene (5 bases). The germline V gene encodes CDR1 KGHSH and CDR2 LQKENI. V was trimmed by 3 bases and J by 8 bases, leaving 29 bases between them. This CDR3 has 19 residues. The CDR3: CASSPKNLDRQILVDTIYF. In nucleotides, the CDR3 is TGTGCCAGCTCACCCAAAAACCTTGACCGACAGATCCTTGTAGACACCATATATTTT.

The CDR3 here is CASSLLAGPYNEQFF. In nucleotides, the CDR3 is TGTGCCAGCAGCTTACTAGCGGGGCCATACAATGAGCAGTTCTTC. The chain is built from TRBV7-9 and TRBJ2-1, with TRBD2 identical over 9 bases. Germline trimming cut 2 bases from V and 4 bases from J; bases unmatched to any gene: 3. The V gene's germline CDR1 is SEHNR and CDR2 FQNEAQ (reference sequence). The CDR3 spans 15 residues.

This rearrangement joins TRBV19 to TRBJ2-1; D perhaps matches TRBD1 (5 bases). CDR1 LNHDA and CDR2 SQIVND come from the germline V gene (reference sequence). This CDR3 contains 13 residues. Deletions cut 3 bases from V and 4 bases from J, with 7 bases between. The DNA for the CDR3 is TGTGCCAGTAGTATTGACAGTTACAATGAGCAGTTCTTC. Protein sequence: CASSIDSYNEQFF.

The chain uses TRBV6-5 and TRBJ2-7; TRBD1 agrees at 8 bases. Germline trimming cut 5 bases from V and 3 bases from J; bases unmatched to any gene: 9. The CDR3 loop spans 15 amino acids. Per germline, CDR1 MNHEY and CDR2 SVGAGI. The CDR3 is CASSGKGQAFYEQYF. The CDR3 DNA is TGTGCCAGCAGTGGAAAGGGACAGGCATTCTACGAGCAGTACTTC.

This chain links TRBV2 with TRBJ2-6; no clear D gene. The CDR3 runs 16 residues. The germline V gene has CDR1 SNHLY and CDR2 FYNNEI. The germline V and J ends were trimmed by 5 bases and 0 bases, with 11 bases remaining between them. The CDR3 protein is CASSLRHASGANVLTF. The CDR3 nucleotides read TGTGCCAGCAGTTTGAGACACGCCTCTGGGGCCAACGTCCTGACTTTC.

The CDR3: CASSFSRTGDTEAFF. The CDR3 DNA sequence: TGTGCCAGCAGCTTCTCTCGGACAGGGGACACTGAAGCTTTCTTT. This chain links TRBV7-9 with TRBJ1-1; 9 bases are a match to TRBD1. Trimming cost V 3 bases and J 3 bases; bases outside gene matches: 5. This CDR3 spans 15 amino acids. Germline V gives CDR1 SEHNR, CDR2 FQNEAQ (reference sequence).

In this sample, this clone turned up once. CDR3 residues: CASRDIDRRELFF. In nucleotides, the CDR3 is TGTGCCTCCCGGGACATCGACCGGAGGGAGCTGTTTTTT. The chain employs TRBV28 and TRBJ2-2; possible D gene TRBD1, 6 bases. The CDR3 has 13 amino acids. Trimming removed 11 bases from V and 9 bases from J, with 19 bases in between. CDR1 is MDHEN, CDR2 SYDVKM, per germline. Full variable domain (missing parts from reference TRBV28 and TRBJ2-2): DVKVTQSSRYLVKRTGEKVFLECVQDMDHENMFWYRQDPGLGLRLIYFSYDVKMKEKGDIPEGYSVSREKKERFSLILESASTNQTSMYLCASRDIDRRELFFGEGSRLTVL.

The rearrangement uses TRBV5-1 and TRBJ2-3, with TRBD2 identical over 9 bases. The CDR3 covers 16 residues. Trimming removed 4 bases from V and 2 bases from J; junction bases left unmatched: 8. Germline CDR1 is SGHRS and CDR2 is YFSETQ. CDR3 sequence: CASSQNAGGVTDTQYF. CDR3 bases: TGCGCCAGCAGCCAAAACGCGGGGGGGGTCACAGATACGCAGTATTTT. The whole variable domain, filled in from reference TRBV5-1 and TRBJ2-3, reads KAGVTQTPRYLIKTRGQQVTLSCSPISGHRSVSWYQQTPGQGLQFLFEYFSETQRNKGNFPGRFSGRQFSNSRSEMNVSTLELGDSALYLCASSQNAGGVTDTQYFGPGTRLTVL.

This chain connects TRBV5-4 to TRBJ1-1; D is ambiguous. From germline, CDR1 is SGHNT and CDR2 YYREEE (reference sequence). This CDR3 region has 15 residues. V gave up 1 base and J gave up 4 bases, with 14 bases separating them. In DNA, the CDR3 is TGTGCCAGCAGCTTGCATGTGGGTGGCGGCACTGAAGCTTTCTTT. Translated: CASSLHVGGGTEAFF.

This clone was picked up one time. V usage is TRBV5-4 and J usage is TRBJ2-7, with TRBD2 matching over 8 bases. The CDR3 runs 15 residues. Germline CDR1 and CDR2: SGHNT and YYREEE (reference sequence). V was pared by 0 bases and J by 1 base, with 3 bases of the junction left unmatched. In DNA, the CDR3 is TGTGCCAGCAGCTTGGGTAGCGGGGCGTCCTACGAGCAGTACTTC. Amino acid sequence: CASSLGSGASYEQYF.

The V and J genes are TRBV27 and TRBJ2-1; maybe TRBD1 (5 bases). Germline loops: CDR1 MNHEY, CDR2 SMNVEV (reference sequence). Trimming removed 5 bases at V and 4 bases at J, with 15 bases between. This CDR3 has 15 amino acids. The CDR3 coding sequence is TGTGCCAGCAGTGACAGTAAGGTGGGATACAATGAGCAGTTCTTC. It specifies CASSDSKVGYNEQFF.

This clone has a single count. The chain combines TRBV3-1 (or the pseudogene TRBV3-2) with TRBJ2-5; D is unclear. From germline, CDR1 is LGHDT and CDR2 YNNKEL (reference sequence). Trimming stripped 8 bases from V and 5 bases from J, with 3 bases between. CDR3 length: 9 amino acids. CDR3: CASGETQYF. CDR3 bases: TGTGCCAGCGGCGAGACCCAGTACTTC.